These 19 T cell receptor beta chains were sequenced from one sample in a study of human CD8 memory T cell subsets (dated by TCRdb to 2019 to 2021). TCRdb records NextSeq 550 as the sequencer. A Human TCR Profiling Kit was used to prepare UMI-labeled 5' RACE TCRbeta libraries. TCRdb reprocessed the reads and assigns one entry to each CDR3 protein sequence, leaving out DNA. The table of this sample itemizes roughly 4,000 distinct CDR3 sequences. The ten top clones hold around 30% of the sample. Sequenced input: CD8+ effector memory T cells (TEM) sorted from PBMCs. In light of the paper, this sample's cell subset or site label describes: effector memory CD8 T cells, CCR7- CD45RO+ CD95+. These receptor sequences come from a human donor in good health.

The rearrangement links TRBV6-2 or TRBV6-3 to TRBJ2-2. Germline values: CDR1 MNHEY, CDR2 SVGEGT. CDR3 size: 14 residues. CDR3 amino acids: CASSYPLEPGELFF.

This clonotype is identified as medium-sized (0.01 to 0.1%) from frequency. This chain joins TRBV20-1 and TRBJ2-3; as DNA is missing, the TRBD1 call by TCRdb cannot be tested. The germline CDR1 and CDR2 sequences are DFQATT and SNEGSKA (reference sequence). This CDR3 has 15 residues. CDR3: CSARDRDSTTDTQYF.

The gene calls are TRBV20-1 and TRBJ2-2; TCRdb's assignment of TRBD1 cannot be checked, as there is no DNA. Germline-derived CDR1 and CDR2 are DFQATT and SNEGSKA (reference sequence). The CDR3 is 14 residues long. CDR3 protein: CSAREGRESGELFF.

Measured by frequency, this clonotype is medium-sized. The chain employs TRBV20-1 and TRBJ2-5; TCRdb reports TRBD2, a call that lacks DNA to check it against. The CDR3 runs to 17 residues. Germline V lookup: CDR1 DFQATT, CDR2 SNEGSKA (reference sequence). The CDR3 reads CSARAGTSPTWGETQYF.

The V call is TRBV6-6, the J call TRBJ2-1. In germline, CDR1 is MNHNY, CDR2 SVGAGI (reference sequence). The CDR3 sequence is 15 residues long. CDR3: CASSYYGYTYNEQFF.

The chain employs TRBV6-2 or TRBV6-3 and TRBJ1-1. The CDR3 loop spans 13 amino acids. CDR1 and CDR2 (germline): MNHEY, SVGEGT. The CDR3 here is CASSRNGGTEAFF.

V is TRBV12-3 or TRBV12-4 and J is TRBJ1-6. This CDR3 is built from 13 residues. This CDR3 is CASSRASNSPLHF.

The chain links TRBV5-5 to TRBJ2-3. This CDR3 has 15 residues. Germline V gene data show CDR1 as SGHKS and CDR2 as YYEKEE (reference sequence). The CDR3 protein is CASSSQAGVTDTQYF.

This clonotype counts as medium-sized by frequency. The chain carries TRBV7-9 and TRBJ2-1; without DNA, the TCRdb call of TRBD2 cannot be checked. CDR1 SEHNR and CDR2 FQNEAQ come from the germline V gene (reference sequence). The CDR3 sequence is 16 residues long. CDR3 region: CASSFGLAETYNEQFF.

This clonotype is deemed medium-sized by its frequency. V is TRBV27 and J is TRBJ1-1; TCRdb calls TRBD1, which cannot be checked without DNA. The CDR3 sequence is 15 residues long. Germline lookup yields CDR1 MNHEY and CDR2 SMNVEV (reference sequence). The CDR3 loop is CASSLSGRGHTEAFF.

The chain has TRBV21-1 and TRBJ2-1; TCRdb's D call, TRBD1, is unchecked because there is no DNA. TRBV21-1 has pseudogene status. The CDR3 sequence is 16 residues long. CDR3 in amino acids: CASSRKGGGGLNEQFF.

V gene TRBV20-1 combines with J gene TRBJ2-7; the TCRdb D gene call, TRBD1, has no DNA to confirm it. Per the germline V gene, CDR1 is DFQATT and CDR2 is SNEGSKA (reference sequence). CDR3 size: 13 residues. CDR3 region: CSAGGGRDYEQYF.

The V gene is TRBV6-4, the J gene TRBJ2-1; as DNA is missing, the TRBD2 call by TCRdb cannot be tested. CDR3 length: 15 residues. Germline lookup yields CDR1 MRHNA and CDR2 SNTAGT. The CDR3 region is CASSVVSGGYNEQFF.

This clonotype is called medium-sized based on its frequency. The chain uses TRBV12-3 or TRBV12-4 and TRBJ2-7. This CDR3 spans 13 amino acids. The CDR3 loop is CASSFLAPYEQYF.

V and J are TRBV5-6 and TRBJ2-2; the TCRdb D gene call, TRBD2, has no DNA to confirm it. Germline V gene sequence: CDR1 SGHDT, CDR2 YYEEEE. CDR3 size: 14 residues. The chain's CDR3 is CASSYTRNTGELFF.

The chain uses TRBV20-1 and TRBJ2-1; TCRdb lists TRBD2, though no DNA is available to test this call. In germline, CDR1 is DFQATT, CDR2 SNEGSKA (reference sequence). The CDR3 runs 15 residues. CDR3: CSASDVAVSYNEQFF.

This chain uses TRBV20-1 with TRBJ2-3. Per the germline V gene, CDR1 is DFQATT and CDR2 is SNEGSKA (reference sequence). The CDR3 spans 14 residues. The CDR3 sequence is CSARGTASTDTQYF.

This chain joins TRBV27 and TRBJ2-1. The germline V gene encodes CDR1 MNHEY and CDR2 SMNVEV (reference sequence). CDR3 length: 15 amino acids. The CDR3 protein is CASSLKVRRNNEQFF.

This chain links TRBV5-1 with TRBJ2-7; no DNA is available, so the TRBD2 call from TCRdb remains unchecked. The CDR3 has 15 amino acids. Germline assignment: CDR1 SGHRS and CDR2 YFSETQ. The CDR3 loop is CASSAGQRGLYEQYF.